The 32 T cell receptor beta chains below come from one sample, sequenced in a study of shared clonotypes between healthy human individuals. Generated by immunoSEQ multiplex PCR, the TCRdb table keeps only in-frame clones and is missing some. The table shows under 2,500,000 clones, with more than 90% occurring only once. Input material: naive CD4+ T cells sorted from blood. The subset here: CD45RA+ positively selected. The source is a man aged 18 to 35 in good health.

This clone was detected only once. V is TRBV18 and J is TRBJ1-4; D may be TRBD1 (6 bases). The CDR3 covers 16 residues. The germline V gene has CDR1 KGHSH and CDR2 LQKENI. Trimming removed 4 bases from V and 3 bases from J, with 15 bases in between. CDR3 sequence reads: CASSQNTGWANEKLFF. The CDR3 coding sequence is TGTGCCAGCTCACAAAATACAGGGTGGGCTAATGAAAAACTGTTTTTT.

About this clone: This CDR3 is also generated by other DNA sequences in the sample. The CDR3 spells CASSEPGTAYEQYF. The CDR3 bases are TGTGCCAGCAGTGAACCTGGGACAGCCTACGAGCAGTACTTC. The rearrangement links TRBV6-1 to TRBJ2-7, with TRBD1 matching 7 bases. The germline V gene has CDR1 MNHNS and CDR2 SASEGT. The V gene end was trimmed by 2 bases and the J gene end by 2 bases; junction bases not matched to a gene: 3. The CDR3 contains 14 residues.

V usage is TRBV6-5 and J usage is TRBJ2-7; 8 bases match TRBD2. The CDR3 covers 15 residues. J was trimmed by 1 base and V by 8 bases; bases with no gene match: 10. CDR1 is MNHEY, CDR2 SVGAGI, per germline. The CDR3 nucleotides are TGTGCCAGCCGACTTATGGTAGCGGGGTCCTACGAGCAGTACTTC. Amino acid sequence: CASRLMVAGSYEQYF.

The chain's CDR3 is CASSLATGGNTDTQYF. The CDR3 region has the DNA TGTGCCAGCAGCTTGGCAACAGGGGGCAATACAGATACGCAGTATTTT. The rearrangement links TRBV5-4 to TRBJ2-3; TRBD1 agrees at 9 bases. The germline V gene encodes CDR1 SGHNT and CDR2 YYREEE (reference sequence). V lost 0 bases and J lost 3; bases outside the gene matches: 5. The CDR3 consists of 16 residues.

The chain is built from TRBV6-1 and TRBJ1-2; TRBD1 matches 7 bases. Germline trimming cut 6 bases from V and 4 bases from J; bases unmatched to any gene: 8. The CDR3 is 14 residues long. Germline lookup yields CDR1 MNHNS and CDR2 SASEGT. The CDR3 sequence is CASRQGGSLYGYTF. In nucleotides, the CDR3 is TGTGCCAGCAGGCAGGGGGGATCTCTCTATGGCTACACCTTC.

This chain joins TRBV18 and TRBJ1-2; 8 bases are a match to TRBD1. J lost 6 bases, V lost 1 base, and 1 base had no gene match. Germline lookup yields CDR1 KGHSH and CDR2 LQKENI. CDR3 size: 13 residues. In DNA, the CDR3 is TGTGCCAGCTCACCACGGGGACAGGATGGCTACACCTTC. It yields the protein CASSPRGQDGYTF.

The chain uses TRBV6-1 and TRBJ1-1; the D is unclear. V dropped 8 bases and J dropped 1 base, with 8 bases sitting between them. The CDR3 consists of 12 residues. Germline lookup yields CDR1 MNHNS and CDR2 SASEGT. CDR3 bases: TGTGCCAGCGATTTCGGGAACACTGAAGCTTTCTTT. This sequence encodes CASDFGNTEAFF.

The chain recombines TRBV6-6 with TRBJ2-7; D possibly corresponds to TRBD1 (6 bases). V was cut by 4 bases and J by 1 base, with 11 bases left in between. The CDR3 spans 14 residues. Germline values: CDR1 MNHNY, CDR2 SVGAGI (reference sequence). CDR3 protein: CASSLRQASYEQYF. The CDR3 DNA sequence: TGTGCCAGCAGTTTACGACAGGCATCCTACGAGCAGTACTTC.

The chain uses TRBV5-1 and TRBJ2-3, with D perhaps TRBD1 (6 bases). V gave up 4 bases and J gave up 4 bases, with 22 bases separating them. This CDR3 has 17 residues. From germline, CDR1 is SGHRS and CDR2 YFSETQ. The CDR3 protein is CASSQETTQGGADTQYF. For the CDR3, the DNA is TGCGCCAGCAGCCAAGAAACTACACAGGGTGGCGCAGATACGCAGTATTTT. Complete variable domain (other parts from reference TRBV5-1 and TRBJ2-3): KAGVTQTPRYLIKTRGQQVTLSCSPISGHRSVSWYQQTPGQGLQFLFEYFSETQRNKGNFPGRFSGRQFSNSRSEMNVSTLELGDSALYLCASSQETTQGGADTQYFGPGTRLTVL.

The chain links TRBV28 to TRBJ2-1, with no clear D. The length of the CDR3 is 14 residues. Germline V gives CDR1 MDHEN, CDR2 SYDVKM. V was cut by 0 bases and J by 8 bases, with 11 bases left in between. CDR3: CASSLWSPLDEQFF. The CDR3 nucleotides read TGTGCCAGCAGTTTATGGTCCCCCCTCGATGAGCAGTTCTTC. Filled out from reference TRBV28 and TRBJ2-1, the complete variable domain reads DVKVTQSSRYLVKRTGEKVFLECVQDMDHENMFWYRQDPGLGLRLIYFSYDVKMKEKGDIPEGYSVSREKKERFSLILESASTNQTSMYLCASSLWSPLDEQFFGPGTRLTVL.

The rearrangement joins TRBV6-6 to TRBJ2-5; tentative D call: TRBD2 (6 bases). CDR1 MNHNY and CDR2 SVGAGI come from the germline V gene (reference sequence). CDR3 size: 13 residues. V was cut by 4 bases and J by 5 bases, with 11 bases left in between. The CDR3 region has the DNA TGTGCCAGCAGTTTGCCAGGGAGGGAGACCCAGTACTTC. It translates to CASSLPGRETQYF.

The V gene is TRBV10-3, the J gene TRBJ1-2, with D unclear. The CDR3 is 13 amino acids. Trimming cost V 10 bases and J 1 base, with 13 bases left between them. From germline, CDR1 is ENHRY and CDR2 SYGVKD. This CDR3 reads CARMWTDNYGYTF. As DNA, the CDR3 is TGTGCCAGAATGTGGACGGATAACTATGGCTACACCTTC.

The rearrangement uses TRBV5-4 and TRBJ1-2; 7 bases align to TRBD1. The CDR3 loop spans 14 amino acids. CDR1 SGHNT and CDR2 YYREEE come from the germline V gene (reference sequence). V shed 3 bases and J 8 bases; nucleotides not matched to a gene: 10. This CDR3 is CASSSPGAGGGYTF. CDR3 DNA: TGTGCCAGCAGCTCCCCCGGGGCAGGGGGAGGCTACACCTTC.

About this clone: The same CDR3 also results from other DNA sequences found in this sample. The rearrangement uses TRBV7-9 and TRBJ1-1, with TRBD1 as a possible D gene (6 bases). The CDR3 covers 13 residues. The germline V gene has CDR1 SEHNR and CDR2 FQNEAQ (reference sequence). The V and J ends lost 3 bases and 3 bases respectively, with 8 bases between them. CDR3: CASSLQGYTEAFF. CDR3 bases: TGTGCCAGCAGCTTGCAGGGGTACACTGAAGCTTTCTTT. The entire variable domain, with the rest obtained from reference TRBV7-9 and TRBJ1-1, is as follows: DTGVSQNPRHKITKRGQNVTFRCDPISEHNRLYWYRQTLGQGPEFLTYFQNEAQLEKSRLLSDRFSAERPKGSFSTLEIQRTEQGDSAMYLCASSLQGYTEAFFGQGTRLTVV.

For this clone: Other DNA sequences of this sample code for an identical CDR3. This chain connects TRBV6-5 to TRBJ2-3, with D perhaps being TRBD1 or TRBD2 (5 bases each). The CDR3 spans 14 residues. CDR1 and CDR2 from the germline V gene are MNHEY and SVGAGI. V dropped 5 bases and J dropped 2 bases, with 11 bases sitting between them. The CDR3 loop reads CASSRGRPTDTQYF. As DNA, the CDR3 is TGTGCCAGCAGTCGGGGCAGGCCCACAGATACGCAGTATTTT.

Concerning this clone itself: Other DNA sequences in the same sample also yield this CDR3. The chain's CDR3 is CATSRDRAKNIQYF. Written as DNA, the CDR3 is TGTGCCACCAGCAGAGACAGAGCCAAAAACATTCAGTACTTC. V usage is TRBV15 and J usage is TRBJ2-4; no firm D call. V was cut by 0 bases and J by 0 bases, with 3 bases left in between. CDR1 and CDR2 from the germline V gene are LNHNV and YYDKDF (reference sequence). The CDR3 consists of 14 residues. The variable domain in full, with the rest retrieved from reference TRBV15 and TRBJ2-4, is DAMVIQNPRYQVTQFGKPVTLSCSQTLNHNVMYWYQQKSSQAPKLLFHYYDKDFNNEADTPDNFQSRRPNTSFCFLDIRSPGLGDTAMYLCATSRDRAKNIQYFGAGTRLSVL.

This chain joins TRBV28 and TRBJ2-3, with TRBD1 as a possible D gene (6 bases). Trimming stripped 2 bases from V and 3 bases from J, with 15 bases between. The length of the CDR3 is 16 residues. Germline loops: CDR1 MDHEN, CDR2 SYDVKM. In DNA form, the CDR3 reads TGTGCCAGCAGTTTAGAGCCAGGGGCTGGGACAGATACGCAGTATTTT. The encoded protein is CASSLEPGAGTDTQYF. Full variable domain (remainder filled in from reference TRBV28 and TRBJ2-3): DVKVTQSSRYLVKRTGEKVFLECVQDMDHENMFWYRQDPGLGLRLIYFSYDVKMKEKGDIPEGYSVSREKKERFSLILESASTNQTSMYLCASSLEPGAGTDTQYFGPGTRLTVL.

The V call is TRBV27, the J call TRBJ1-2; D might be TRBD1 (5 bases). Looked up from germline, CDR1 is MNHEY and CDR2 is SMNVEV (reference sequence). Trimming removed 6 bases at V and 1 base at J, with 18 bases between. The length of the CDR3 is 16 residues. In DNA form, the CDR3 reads TGTGCCAGCAGCCAGAGGACAAGGGGAATTAACTATGGCTACACCTTC. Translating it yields CASSQRTRGINYGYTF.

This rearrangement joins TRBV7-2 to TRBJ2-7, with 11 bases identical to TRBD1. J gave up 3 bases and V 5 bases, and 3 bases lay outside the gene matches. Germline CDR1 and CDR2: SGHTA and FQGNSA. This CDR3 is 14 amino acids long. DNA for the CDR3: TGTGCCAGCAGCAAAGGGACAGGGGGCTACGAGCAGTACTTC. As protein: CASSKGTGGYEQYF. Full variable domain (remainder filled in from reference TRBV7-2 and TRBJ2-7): GAGVSQSPSNKVTEKGKDVELRCDPISGHTALYWYRQSLGQGLEFLIYFQGNSAPDKSGLPSDRFSAERTGGSVSTLTIQRTQQEDSAVYLCASSKGTGGYEQYFGPGTRLTVT.

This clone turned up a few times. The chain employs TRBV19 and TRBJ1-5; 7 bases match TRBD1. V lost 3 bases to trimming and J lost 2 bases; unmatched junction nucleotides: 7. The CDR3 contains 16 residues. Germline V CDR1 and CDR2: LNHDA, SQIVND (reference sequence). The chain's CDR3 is CASSMSGRGGNQPQHF. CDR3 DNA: TGTGCCAGTAGTATGTCTGGCAGGGGGGGCAATCAGCCCCAGCATTTT. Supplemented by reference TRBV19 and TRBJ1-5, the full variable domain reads DGGITQSPKYLFRKEGQNVTLSCEQNLNHDAMYWYRQDPGQGLRLIYYSQIVNDFQKGDIAEGYSVSREKKESFPLTVTSAQKNPTAFYLCASSMSGRGGNQPQHFGDGTRLSIL.

As DNA, the CDR3 is TGTGCCAGCAGCTTAGATCCGGTGCCGTCCTACGAGCAGTACTTC. Amino acid sequence: CASSLDPVPSYEQYF. V usage is TRBV11-2 and J usage is TRBJ2-7; D is unclear. The germline V and J ends were trimmed by 0 bases and 1 base, with 10 bases remaining between them. CDR1 SGHAT and CDR2 FQNNGV come from the germline V gene. The CDR3 totals 15 residues.

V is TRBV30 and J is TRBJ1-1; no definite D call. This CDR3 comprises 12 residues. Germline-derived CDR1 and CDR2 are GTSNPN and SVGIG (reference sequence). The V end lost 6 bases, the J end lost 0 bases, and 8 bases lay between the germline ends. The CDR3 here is CACVRMNTEAFF. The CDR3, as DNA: TGTGCCTGCGTTCGAATGAACACTGAAGCTTTCTTT.

The DNA for the CDR3 is TGTGCCAGCTCACCACCGGGGCGGCCCAATGAGCAGTTCTTC. Protein: CASSPPGRPNEQFF. The chain recombines TRBV18 with TRBJ2-1; a possible D gene is TRBD1 (5 bases). The CDR3 loop spans 14 amino acids. Trimming cost V 0 bases and J 6 bases, with 9 bases left between them. CDR1 is KGHSH, CDR2 LQKENI, per germline. The variable domain in full, with the rest retrieved from reference TRBV18 and TRBJ2-1, is NAGVMQNPRHLVRRRGQEARLRCSPMKGHSHVYWYRQLPEEGLKFMVYLQKENIIDESGMPKERFSAEFPKEGPSILRIQQVVRGDSAAYFCASSPPGRPNEQFFGPGTRLTVL.

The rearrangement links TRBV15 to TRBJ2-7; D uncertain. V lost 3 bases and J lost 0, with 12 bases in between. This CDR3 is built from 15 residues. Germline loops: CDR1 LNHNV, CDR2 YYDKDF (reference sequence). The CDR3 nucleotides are TGTGCCACCAGCAGCCCACTCGCGTTCTCCTACGAGCAGTACTTC. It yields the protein CATSSPLAFSYEQYF.

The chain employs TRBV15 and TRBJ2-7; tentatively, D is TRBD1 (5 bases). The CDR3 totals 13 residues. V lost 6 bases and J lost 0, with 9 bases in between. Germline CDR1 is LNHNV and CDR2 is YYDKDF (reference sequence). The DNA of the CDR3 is TGTGCCACCAGGCGACAGAACTCCTACGAGCAGTACTTC. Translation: CATRRQNSYEQYF.

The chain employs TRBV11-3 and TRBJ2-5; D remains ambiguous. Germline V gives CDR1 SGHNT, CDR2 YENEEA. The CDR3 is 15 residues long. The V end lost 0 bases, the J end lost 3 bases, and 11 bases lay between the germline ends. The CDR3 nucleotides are TGTGCCAGCAGCTTAGATGGAAACAGAGAAGAGACCCAGTACTTC. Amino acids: CASSLDGNREETQYF.

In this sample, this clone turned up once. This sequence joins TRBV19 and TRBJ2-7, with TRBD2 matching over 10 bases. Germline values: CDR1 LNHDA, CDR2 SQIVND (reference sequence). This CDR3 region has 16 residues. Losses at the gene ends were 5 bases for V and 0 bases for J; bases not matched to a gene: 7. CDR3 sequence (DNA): TGTGCCAGTAGTGGCCCGACTAGCGGGTCCTCCTACGAGCAGTACTTC. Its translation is CASSGPTSGSSYEQYF.

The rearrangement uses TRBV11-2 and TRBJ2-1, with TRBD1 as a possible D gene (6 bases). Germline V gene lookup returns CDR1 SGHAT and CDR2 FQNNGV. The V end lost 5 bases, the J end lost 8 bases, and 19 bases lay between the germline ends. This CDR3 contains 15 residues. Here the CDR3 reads CASSPRDTITDEQFF. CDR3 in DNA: TGTGCCAGCAGCCCCCGGGACACTATTACAGATGAGCAGTTCTTC. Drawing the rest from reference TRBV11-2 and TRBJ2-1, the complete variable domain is EAGVAQSPRYKIIEKRQSVAFWCNPISGHATLYWYQQILGQGPKLLIQFQNNGVVDDSQLPKDRFSAERLKGVDSTLKIQPAKLEDSAVYLCASSPRDTITDEQFFGPGTRLTVL.

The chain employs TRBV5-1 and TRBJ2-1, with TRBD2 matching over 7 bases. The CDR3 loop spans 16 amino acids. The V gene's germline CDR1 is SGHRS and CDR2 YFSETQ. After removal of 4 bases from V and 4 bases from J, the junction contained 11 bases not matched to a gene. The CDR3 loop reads CASSPEGGRSYNEQFF. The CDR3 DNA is TGCGCCAGCAGCCCAGAAGGCGGGAGATCATACAATGAGCAGTTCTTC.

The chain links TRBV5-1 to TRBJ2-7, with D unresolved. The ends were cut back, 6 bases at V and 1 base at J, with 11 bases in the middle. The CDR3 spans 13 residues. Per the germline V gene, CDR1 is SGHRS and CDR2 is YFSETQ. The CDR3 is CASTNEGSYEQYF. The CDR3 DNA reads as TGCGCCAGCACCAATGAAGGGTCCTACGAGCAGTACTTC. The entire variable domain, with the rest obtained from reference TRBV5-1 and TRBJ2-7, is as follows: KAGVTQTPRYLIKTRGQQVTLSCSPISGHRSVSWYQQTPGQGLQFLFEYFSETQRNKGNFPGRFSGRQFSNSRSEMNVSTLELGDSALYLCASTNEGSYEQYFGPGTRLTVT.

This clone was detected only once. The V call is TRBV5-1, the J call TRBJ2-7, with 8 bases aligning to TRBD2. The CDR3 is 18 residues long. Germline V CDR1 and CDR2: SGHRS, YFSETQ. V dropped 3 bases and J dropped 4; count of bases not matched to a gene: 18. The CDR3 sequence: CASSYPWRKAGGEYEQYF. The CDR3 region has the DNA TGCGCCAGCAGCTACCCCTGGAGAAAGGCGGGAGGCGAATACGAGCAGTACTTC.

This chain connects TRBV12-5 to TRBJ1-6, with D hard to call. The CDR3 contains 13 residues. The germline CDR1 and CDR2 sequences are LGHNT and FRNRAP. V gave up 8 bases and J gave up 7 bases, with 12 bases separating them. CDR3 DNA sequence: TGTGCTAGTTCGAGCAGAGCCAATTCACCCCTCCACTTT. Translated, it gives CASSSRANSPLHF.